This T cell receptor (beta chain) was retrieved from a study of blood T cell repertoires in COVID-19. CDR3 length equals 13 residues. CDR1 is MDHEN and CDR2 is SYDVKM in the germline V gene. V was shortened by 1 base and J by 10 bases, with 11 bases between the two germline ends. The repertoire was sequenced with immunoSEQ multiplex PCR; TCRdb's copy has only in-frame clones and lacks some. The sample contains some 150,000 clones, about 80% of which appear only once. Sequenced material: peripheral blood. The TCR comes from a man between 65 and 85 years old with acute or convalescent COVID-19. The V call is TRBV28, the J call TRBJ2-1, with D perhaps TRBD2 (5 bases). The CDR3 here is CASSLFTTGEQFF. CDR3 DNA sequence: TGTGCCAGCAGTTTATTTACGACGGGGGAGCAGTTCTTC.